Presented here are 18 T cell receptor beta chains from one specimen sequenced in a study of T cells in Graves' hyperthyroidism and ophthalmopathy. TCR beta CDR3 regions were amplified from RNA transcripts. Initially, a first-round RT-PCR of the TCR CDR3 employed the HTBI primer set. Via MiXCR, TCRdb re-called the multiplex PCR reads, giving one row per CDR3 protein. The sample holds roughly 170,000 distinct CDR3 sequences, about a sixth seen once. The source material was blood. These receptors were taken from a woman in her fifties or sixties with Graves' hyperthyroidism.

This clonotype was counted only a few times. The chain uses TRBV5-6 and TRBJ2-2; perhaps TRBD2 as D (5 bases). V was clipped by 2 bases and J by 8 bases, with 13 bases between them. The CDR3 spans 14 residues. CDR1 is SGHDT, CDR2 YYEEEE, per germline. In nucleotides, the CDR3 is TGTGCCAGCAGCTTACCTAGCCTCGGTGGGGAGCTGTTTTTT. Amino acid sequence: CASSLPSLGGELFF.

This clonotype was observed at least ten times. This chain connects TRBV5-1 to TRBJ1-1; D may be TRBD1 (5 bases). The CDR3 sequence is 16 residues long. Germline loops: CDR1 SGHRS, CDR2 YFSETQ. Trimming took 0 bases from V and 1 from J, leaving 13 bases between them. The CDR3 here is CASSLGPQGTNTEAFF. The CDR3 DNA is TGCGCCAGCAGCTTGGGCCCTCAGGGCACGAACACTGAAGCTTTCTTT.

Many counts were recorded for this clonotype. The chain combines TRBV27 with TRBJ1-5; unclear D gene. Trimming stripped 7 bases from V and 9 bases from J, with 7 bases between. Per the germline V gene, CDR1 is MNHEY and CDR2 is SMNVEV (reference sequence). The CDR3 has 10 residues. CDR3 nucleotides: TGTGCCAGCACCGCATGGCCCCAGCATTTT. It encodes CASTAWPQHF.

The chain recombines TRBV10-1 with TRBJ1-2, with 9 bases matching TRBD1. Looked up from germline, CDR1 is WNHNN and CDR2 is SYGVQD (reference sequence). Trimming took 2 bases from V and 6 from J; bases not matched to a gene: 13. CDR3 length: 17 residues. CDR3 loop: CASSEATTPGQGNGYTF. CDR3 nucleotide sequence: TGCGCCAGCAGTGAGGCTACTACTCCGGGACAGGGCAATGGCTACACCTTC.

This clonotype occurred many times. The chain links TRBV7-2 to TRBJ1-1, with D unclear. Germline CDR1 SGHTA, CDR2 FQGNSA. The CDR3 extends over 14 amino acids. Trimming stripped 2 bases from V and 3 bases from J, with 10 bases between. CDR3 DNA: TGTGCCAGCAGCTTAAAGCGGGAAGACACTGAAGCTTTCTTT. Residues: CASSLKREDTEAFF.

This clonotype was counted many times. The rearrangement links TRBV7-2 to TRBJ2-7, with 9 bases aligning to TRBD1. V was pared by 4 bases and J by 2 bases, with 6 bases of the junction left unmatched. Germline V CDR1 and CDR2: SGHTA, FQGNSA. The CDR3 consists of 15 residues. The CDR3 sequence is CASSSTGTGTYEQYF. DNA of the CDR3: TGTGCCAGCAGCTCAACCGGGACAGGGACCTACGAGCAGTACTTC.

This clonotype was seen a handful of times. V and J are TRBV18 and TRBJ1-3; D unresolved. Germline values: CDR1 KGHSH, CDR2 LQKENI. This CDR3 comprises 14 residues. V was pared by 5 bases and J by 1 base, with 9 bases between. The CDR3 nucleotides read TGTGCCAGCTCAACGGACTGGTCTGGAAACACCATATATTTT. Translation: CASSTDWSGNTIYF. Complete variable domain (other parts from reference TRBV18 and TRBJ1-3): NAGVMQNPRHLVRRRGQEARLRCSPMKGHSHVYWYRQLPEEGLKFMVYLQKENIIDESGMPKERFSAEFPKEGPSILRIQQVVRGDSAAYFCASSTDWSGNTIYFGEGSWLTVV.

This clonotype was counted ten times or more. This sequence joins TRBV2 and TRBJ1-5; unclear D gene. Between the trimmed V and J ends, which lost 5 bases and 0 bases, there was a span of 5 bases. The CDR3 totals 13 residues. Germline V lookup: CDR1 SNHLY, CDR2 FYNNEI. The CDR3 sequence: CASSMNSNQPQHF. CDR3 nucleotides: TGTGCCAGCAGTATGAATAGCAATCAGCCCCAGCATTTT.

This clonotype occurred many times. This chain connects TRBV27 to TRBJ1-4; a weak D match, TRBD1 (6 bases). The CDR3 totals 14 residues. V lost 5 bases to trimming and J lost 4 bases, with 11 bases between them. Germline V gene lookup returns CDR1 MNHEY and CDR2 SMNVEV (reference sequence). The DNA for the CDR3 is TGTGCCAGCAGTATGACAGGCCGTAATGAAAAACTGTTTTTT. It codes for CASSMTGRNEKLFF.

This clonotype appeared many times. The chain employs TRBV11-2 and TRBJ1-4, with 7 bases that match TRBD1. Germline CDR1 SGHAT, CDR2 FQNNGV. The trim removed 5 bases at V and 5 bases at J, leaving 5 bases unmatched. CDR3 length: 14 amino acids. CDR3 in amino acids: CASSRDRVNEKLFF. The CDR3 nucleotides are TGTGCCAGCAGCCGCGACAGGGTCAATGAAAAACTGTTTTTT.

This clonotype was detected many times. The J gene is TRBJ1-1, the V gene TRBV15; the D is unclear. This CDR3 is built from 12 residues. Germline CDR1 and CDR2: LNHNV and YYDKDF (reference sequence). V was cut by 9 bases and J by 0 bases, with 8 bases left in between. CDR3 loop: CATRAMNTEAFF. Here the CDR3 DNA reads TGTGCCACAAGAGCGATGAACACTGAAGCTTTCTTT.

The sample holds many counts of this clonotype. V is TRBV25-1 and J is TRBJ1-1, with D hard to call. CDR3 length: 14 amino acids. Looked up from germline, CDR1 is MGHDK and CDR2 is SYGVNS. Between the trimmed V and J ends, which lost 6 bases and 3 bases, there was a span of 14 bases. Here the CDR3 DNA reads TGTGCCAGCAGCCGATCGGTTGAGTACACTGAAGCTTTCTTT. Its translation: CASSRSVEYTEAFF. Variable domain in full (rest from reference TRBV25-1 and TRBJ1-1): EADIYQTPRYLVIGTGKKITLECSQTMGHDKMYWYQQDPGMELHLIHYSYGVNSTEKGDLSSESTVSRIRTEHFPLTLESARPSHTSQYLCASSRSVEYTEAFFGQGTRLTVV.

The chain links TRBV20-1 to TRBJ2-1, with D unclear. This CDR3 region has 12 residues. V was cut by 3 bases and J by 6 bases, with 9 bases left in between. Germline CDR1 is DFQATT and CDR2 is SNEGSKA (reference sequence). The CDR3 bases are TGCAGTGCTAGGTCCCAGGTCAATGAGCAGTTCTTC. Residues: CSARSQVNEQFF.

This clonotype was seen ten or more times. The chain is built from TRBV20-1 and TRBJ1-1; 7 positions match TRBD1. The CDR3 is made up of 14 amino acids. V gave up 6 bases and J gave up 2 bases; unmatched junction bases: 9. Germline CDR1 reads DFQATT; CDR2 reads SNEGSKA (reference sequence). The CDR3 spells CSAHKGAGNTEAFF. In DNA, the CDR3 is TGCAGTGCCCATAAGGGGGCTGGAAACACTGAAGCTTTCTTT.

This clonotype was observed a few times. V and J are TRBV9 and TRBJ2-5, with unresolved D. The CDR3 consists of 14 residues. V shed 4 bases and J shed 2 bases, with 12 bases lying between them. Looked up from germline, CDR1 is SGDLS and CDR2 is YYNGEE. The DNA for the CDR3 is TGTGCCAGCAGCACGCAGGACGGACAAGAGACCCAGTACTTC. Translated, it gives CASSTQDGQETQYF.

The rearrangement uses TRBV2 and TRBJ1-2; TRBD1 might be the D (6 bases). The V gene's germline CDR1 is SNHLY and CDR2 FYNNEI. Trimming left V 8 bases short and J 8 bases short, with 18 bases between. The CDR3 sequence is 13 residues long. CDR3 amino acids: CASVGGRVGGYTF. In nucleotides, the CDR3 is TGTGCCAGCGTTGGGGGGCGCGTTGGAGGCTACACCTTC.

The chain uses TRBV3-1 and TRBJ2-2; 9 bases map to TRBD1. This CDR3 is 17 amino acids long. The germline V gene encodes CDR1 LGHDT and CDR2 YNNKEL (reference sequence). J was trimmed by 4 bases and V by 4 bases; bases with no gene match: 10. CDR3 sequence (DNA): TGTGCCAGCAGCCGGAGGGGGACAGGGAGGGGCACCGGGGAGCTGTTTTTT. Residues: CASSRRGTGRGTGELFF.

With regard to this clonotype: This could be a read error, since a much larger clone is one nucleotide away. V is TRBV18 and J is TRBJ1-4; the D gene is possibly TRBD1 (6 bases). Germline loops: CDR1 KGHSH, CDR2 LQKENI. This CDR3 spans 15 amino acids. V was trimmed by 6 bases and J by 6 bases, leaving 17 bases between them. In DNA, the CDR3 is TGTGCCAGCTCCCGCACACGGGGGGGCGATGAAAAACTGTTTTTT. This sequence encodes CASSRTRGGDEKLFF.